The source of this T cell receptor (beta chain) is a study of cytomegalovirus exposure and HLA in healthy donors. The PCR ran on 60 Vbeta and 13 Jbeta primers. Method: immunoSEQ multiplex PCR; TCRdb's copy keeps in-frame clones and lacks some. The profile shows under 70,000 clones, approximately 84% of them singletons. CDR3 length: 18 residues. CDR1 and CDR2 (germline): SGHRS, YFSETQ. Unmatched junction bases numbered 8, after V lost 3 bases and J lost 5 bases. The chain links TRBV5-1 to TRBJ2-2; TRBD2 aligns across 15 bases. This clonotype was sampled from a middle-aged man in good health and CMV-seronegative. The specimen was PBMCs. The CDR3 DNA reads as TGCGCCAGCAGCTCCGGACTAGCGGGGGGGCCAAATACCGGGGAGCTGTTTTTT. As protein: CASSSGLAGGPNTGELFF.